This record covers a single T cell receptor (beta chain). There is no known antigen for this receptor. The sample holds no much larger clone one base away, and base qualities are not on file. The time point label of this sample denotes: baseline before first vaccination. Vaccinee samples came from UK trials COV001 and COV002, including a single-blind randomized controlled phase 2/3 trial of AZD1222 (ChAdOx1 nCoV-19) in healthy adults. For TCRbeta chain sequencing, PBMC samples from trial participants were taken at day 0 and at day 28 after the second dose. The data belong to a study of T cell responses to AZD1222 COVID-19 vaccine (dated by TCRdb to the early 2020s). Concerning the study at large: AZD1222 recipients whose second dose came at about 4 weeks and those whose second dose came at about 12 weeks were combined into one group, since spike-specific TCR depth and breadth did not differ between the two schedules. A total of just over 230 trial participants underwent TCR sequencing, of whom 207 had received two doses of AZD1222 and about 25 had received two doses of the MenACWY control vaccine. Trial participants were enrolled by age into subgroups of 18-55, 56-69 and 70-plus years, and around 150, 29 and 61 TCR-sequenced participants, respectively, were included in these subgroups.

The CDR3 runs 13 amino acids, cysteine and phenylalanine included. CDR3 DNA is the only sequence kept; it has 39 bases, read in frame from the first base. CDR1 is given as MNHEY and CDR2 as SVGAGI, both from the germline V gene. V lost 9 bases and J lost 4 bases, and the count of bases not matched to a germline gene is 6. The CDR3 regions of human TCRbeta chains were analyzed by immunosequencing. The authors processed their data as follows. Repertoire TCRs were matched against a reference library of SARS-CoV-2-specific TCRs generated with the MIRA antigen-specificity platform. Breadth was defined as the fraction of unique TCRs that were SARS-CoV-2-associated, and depth was defined as the fraction of total T cells that were SARS-CoV-2-associated. Using the MIRA data, each spike-specific TCR was mapped to the spike region that the TCR reacts to and placed in a CD4 or CD8 class. Log10-transformed breadth and depth values were compared by one-way ANOVA with Sidak's multiple comparisons tests. What TCRdb holds here is the immuneACCESS table cut down to in-frame rearrangements. Part of the clones is not present; checked against another copy, under half of the missing clones reflect an unresolved V gene, and the others are unexplained. Clone size and the V and J calls come from that table; the DNA yielded D and trimming. The sample yields around 120,000 clones; about nine tenths were counted once. About 1.2% of the sample is held by the ten biggest clonotypes.

What the authors observed across the whole study: The whole spike protein was spanned by vaccine-associated CD4 TCRs, and dominant responses were seen in regions 160-218 and 743-854. Conclusions about previously exposed vaccinees were limited because only six AZD1222 recipients were SARS-CoV-2 seropositive at baseline. Most participants were white British and females outnumbered males, and the authors suggested that clonal diversity may have been underestimated. In the small 56-69-year group, the increase in depth fell short of significance, most likely because of low power. Reportedly, almost half of the unique spike-specific TCRs recognized epitopes lying outside the regions that are mutated in the B.1.351 and B.1.1.7 variants. Because no day 14 peak-response samples were available, repertoires were characterized only after the peak T cell response. After two AZD1222 doses, both the breadth and the depth of spike-specific TCRs were significantly higher than at day 0 and than in MenACWY recipients.

The sequence joins TRBV6-5 to TRBJ1-3; TRBD1 matches 7 bases in the middle. The sequence derives from an adult in good health. This sample comprised peripheral blood, obtained on day 0 of AZD1222 vaccination. CDR3 loop: CASSTGTGNTIYF. The bases are TGTGCCAGTTCGACAGGGACCGGAAACACCATATATTTT.